The source of this T cell receptor beta chain is a study of blood T cell repertoires in COVID-19. At the level of the study: From the United States, Italy and Spain came samples of acute and convalescent COVID-19.

Researchers sorted participants into cohorts using their self-reported clinical history. Here immunoSEQ multiplex PCR was the method, and the copy in TCRdb shows in-frame clones only, minus some. The sample contains approximately 140,000 clones, roughly four fifths of which appear only once. The V end was cut by 3 bases, the J end by 5 bases, with 25 bases between. Per the germline V gene, CDR1 is DFQATT and CDR2 is SNEGSKA (reference sequence). CDR3 length equals 17 residues. The sequence derives from a middle-aged man with acute COVID-19. The gene calls are TRBV20-1 and TRBJ1-2; possibly TRBD1 for D (6 bases). Specimen: PBMCs or T cells enriched from blood (not recorded which). CDR3 protein: CSASDPGHLFESYGYTF. In nucleotides, the CDR3 is TGCAGTGCTAGTGACCCGGGACACCTTTTTGAGAGTTATGGCTACACCTTC.